The 10 T cell receptor beta chains presented below share a single source sample, sequenced in a study of CXCR3-negative and CXCR3-positive naive CD8 T cells. With UMI labels, 5' RACE was used to prepare the TRB cDNA libraries. After re-calling the 5' RACE reads, TCRdb lists one entry per CDR3 protein, DNA absent. Its listing shows 92,000 or so distinct CDR3 sequences. Sequences were obtained from naive CXCR3- CD8+ T cells from blood. Subset given: CD45RO-CCR7+CD27+CD95- naive CD8+ T cells lacking CXCR3 (TNR3-). The receptors originated from a human donor in good health. Some clones in this sample may be carry-over from other donors' samples.

This chain uses TRBV28 with TRBJ2-5; TCRdb's D call, TRBD1, is unchecked because there is no DNA. This CDR3 spans 14 amino acids. Germline V gene sequence: CDR1 MDHEN, CDR2 SYDVKM. CDR3 sequence: CASSFFQGGETQYF.

The rearrangement uses TRBV11-2 and TRBJ2-1; there is no DNA to check the TCRdb D call of TRBD2. The CDR3 consists of 15 residues. CDR1 and CDR2 from the germline V gene are SGHAT and FQNNGV. The CDR3 here is CASSFEGRSYNEQFF.

This chain links TRBV27 with TRBJ1-2; TCRdb returns TRBD1, unconfirmable since there is no DNA. CDR1 and CDR2 from the germline V gene are MNHEY and SMNVEV (reference sequence). The length of the CDR3 is 15 residues. The CDR3 protein is CASSLGQGTNYGYTF.

The rearrangement joins TRBV29-1 to TRBJ2-5; TCRdb picks TRBD2, but there is no DNA to check that call. The CDR3 spans 17 residues. Germline V gene sequence: CDR1 SQVTM, CDR2 ANQGSEA. The CDR3 reads CSVEVWLAGSKQETQYF.

The rearrangement uses TRBV25-1 and TRBJ2-6; TCRdb gives TRBD2 as the D gene, but with no DNA this cannot be confirmed. Germline values: CDR1 MGHDK, CDR2 SYGVNS. This CDR3 region has 15 residues. The CDR3 loop reads CASSGGMAGANVLTF. Variable domain in full (rest from reference TRBV25-1 and TRBJ2-6): EADIYQTPRYLVIGTGKKITLECSQTMGHDKMYWYQQDPGMELHLIHYSYGVNSTEKGDLSSESTVSRIRTEHFPLTLESARPSHTSQYLCASSGGMAGANVLTFGAGSRLTVL.

The CDR3 is CASSRTGAQETQYF. This chain joins TRBV6-6 and TRBJ2-5; TCRdb gives TRBD1 as the D gene, but with no DNA this cannot be confirmed. This CDR3 is built from 14 residues. Per the germline V gene, CDR1 is MNHNY and CDR2 is SVGAGI (reference sequence).

V usage is TRBV14 and J usage is TRBJ2-2; lacking DNA, the TRBD2 call made by TCRdb goes unchecked. CDR1 and CDR2 (germline): SGHDN, FVKESK. The CDR3 runs 17 residues. The CDR3: CASSESSLADNTGELFF.

CDR3 sequence: CASSLNGGGEEQYF. The rearrangement joins TRBV7-3 to TRBJ2-7; TCRdb designates TRBD1, a call that cannot be tested without DNA. CDR1 SGHTA and CDR2 FQGTGA come from the germline V gene. There are 14 residues in the CDR3.

This sequence joins TRBV9 and TRBJ2-7; TCRdb's assignment of TRBD1 cannot be checked, as there is no DNA. Germline V gene lookup returns CDR1 SGDLS and CDR2 YYNGEE. The CDR3 has 12 amino acids. The CDR3 reads CASSSTGSEQYF.

CDR3 residues: CATSEGGLSNQPQHF. This rearrangement joins TRBV24-1 to TRBJ1-5; TCRdb indicates TRBD1, and absent DNA this call remains unverified. The CDR3 is made up of 15 amino acids. CDR1 and CDR2 from the germline V gene are KGHDR and SFDVKD.